These 5 T cell receptor beta chains were all obtained from the same sample, sequenced in a study of cytomegalovirus exposure and HLA in healthy donors. Repertoires were generated with immunoSEQ multiplex PCR, while TCRdb's copy carries only in-frame clones and drops some. The sample contains some 240,000 clones, roughly 87% of which appear only once. The sample comprised PBMCs. These receptors were collected from a woman aged 18 to 35 in good health and CMV-seropositive.

The chain uses TRBV11-1 and TRBJ2-1; 11 positions agree with TRBD2. The CDR3 consists of 18 residues. Germline V gene data show CDR1 as SGHAT and CDR2 as FQDESV (reference sequence). V trimming: 5 bases; J trimming: 6 bases; junction bases outside the gene matches: 15. CDR3 sequence (DNA): TGTGCCAGCAGCCCCCCGGGACTAGCGGTCGATGGAGGCAATGAGCAGTTCTTC. Translation gives CASSPPGLAVDGGNEQFF.

The chain recombines TRBV19 with TRBJ2-7; TRBD2 matches 7 bases. The ends lost 3 bases at V and 7 bases at J; junction bases unmatched: 3. Germline V gene data show CDR1 as LNHDA and CDR2 as SQIVND (reference sequence). The CDR3 loop spans 12 amino acids. CDR3 in DNA: TGTGCCAGTAGTATCTGGGGGGGTGAGCAGTACTTC. Amino acid sequence: CASSIWGGEQYF. The complete variable domain, with remaining parts taken from reference TRBV19 and TRBJ2-7, reads DGGITQSPKYLFRKEGQNVTLSCEQNLNHDAMYWYRQDPGQGLRLIYYSQIVNDFQKGDIAEGYSVSREKKESFPLTVTSAQKNPTAFYLCASSIWGGEQYFGPGTRLTVT.

The chain uses TRBV7-2 and TRBJ1-1; D is uncertain. CDR3 length: 15 residues. Per the germline V gene, CDR1 is SGHTA and CDR2 is FQGNSA. V was clipped by 4 bases and J by 5 bases, with 17 bases between them. The DNA for the CDR3 is TGTGCCAGCAGCTATACTCTCATGAGCTTGACTGAAGCTTTCTTT. Amino acids: CASSYTLMSLTEAFF.

This clone occurred once. This rearrangement joins TRBV1 to TRBJ2-7; the table's D call, TRBD2, has no DNA check behind it. TRBV1 is given as a pseudogene. The CDR3 is 11 residues long. In DNA, the CDR3 is TGCACCAGCAGCCGTTACTACGAGCAGTACTTC. It specifies CTSSRYYEQYF.

This rearrangement joins TRBV7-9 to TRBJ1-5; D unresolved. CDR1 and CDR2 from the germline V gene are SEHNR and FQNEAQ (reference sequence). This CDR3 is 12 amino acids long. The V end was cut by 8 bases, the J end by 5 bases, with 10 bases between. CDR3 protein: CASGGPYQPQHF. Here the CDR3 DNA reads TGTGCCAGCGGAGGGCCCTATCAGCCCCAGCATTTT.